This is a list of T cell receptor beta chains from one sample in a study of blood T cell repertoires in COVID-19. Sequencing used immunoSEQ multiplex PCR; TCRdb keeps in-frame clones, though not all of them. Of more than 100,000 clones listed, 78% were seen once; the top ten hold 2% to 2.5%. The sequenced sample was peripheral blood. The receptor source for this set is a man between 70 and 80 years old with acute or convalescent COVID-19. Both conserved end residues are trimmed from each CDR3. D genes are given only for firm matches.

D gene | V gene | CDR3 protein
TRBD1 | TRBV5-1 | ASSPGQDIIHGYT
- | TRBV7-3 | ASSLQHTGELF
TRBD2 | TRBV19 | ASSFRTSGTDTQY
TRBD2 | TRBV4-2 | ASSQDPAGGPQTGELF
- | TRBV12-5 | ASGPNPPQGRAGELF
- | TRBV19 | ASSPGGTPSEKLF
TRBD2 | TRBV9 | ASSPGGVDEQF
TRBD1 | TRBV11-2 | ASSPGGQIIYGYT
TRBD1 | TRBV18 | ASSRRQGSENTEAF
- | TRBV29-1 | SARDFNQPQH
TRBD1 | TRBV5-4 | ASSPRPGTENQETQY
- | TRBV25-1 | ASSEGLEGEQF
TRBD1 | TRBV6-5 | ASSRNGQGANGYT
TRBD1 | TRBV7-2 | ASSLRGQGTEKLF
- | TRBV24-1 | ATSDRALETQY
- | TRBV7-2 | ASSLEAAASAPQH
- | TRBV19 | ATRDSPSYEQY
- | TRBV29-1 | SVEDPIRVREQF
- | TRBV3-1/TRBV3-2 | ASSQPTEDETEAF
TRBD2 | TRBV5-1 | ASSPPSGAYNEQF
TRBD1 | TRBV29-1 | SVPGGPYEQY
- | TRBV6-5 | ASSYRGPGSTEAF
- | TRBV2 | ASRPNSSPRAF
TRBD2 | TRBV5-1 | ASSTPGLAGGTGELF
- | TRBV11-3 | ASSLGGINRGNTIY
- | TRBV18 | ASSKNRDLRDTQY
- | TRBV9 | ASSVEDYVYNEQF
- | TRBV27 | ASSKGAGFNEKLF
TRBD1 | TRBV25-1 | ASNYEGAIEAF
TRBD1 | TRBV5-1 | ASASGTGYGYT
- | TRBV19 | ASIQGGFTGELF
- | TRBV9 | ASSVFDSTEAF
- | TRBV12-5 | ASGLRKRDTRLLEQY
- | TRBV6-5 | ASSYFRGLSEAF
- | TRBV5-7 | ASSSFDGEGYT
TRBD1 | TRBV5-4 | ASRAPGQGAGGSYT
- | TRBV29-1 | SAHGGRSYEQY
- | TRBV3-1/TRBV3-2 | ASSQGVGQGNNEQF
TRBD2 | TRBV6-4 | ASSRTSGGAWTGELF
- | TRBV4-3 | ASSQDSRTEGYT
TRBD2 | TRBV6-5 | ASRTSGGTLYEQF
TRBD1 | TRBV24-1 | ATSDSVPGTGETYEQY
TRBD1 | TRBV6-2/TRBV6-3 | ASSRQGTGELF
TRBD1 | TRBV7-2 | ASSLASRTGNSPLH
TRBD1 | TRBV30 | AWDRGANTEAF
- | TRBV19 | AAGESPYNEQF
- | TRBV30 | AVRKAGAGNEQF
- | TRBV6-4 | ASLSQGTEAF
- | TRBV18 | ASSPWAGGMNTEAF
- | TRBV5-1 | ASSLGEQGIYQPQH